These T cell receptor beta chains were read from a single sample in a study of cytomegalovirus exposure and HLA in healthy donors. The table came from immunoSEQ multiplex PCR; TCRdb's copy has only in-frame clones and leaves some out. The data show about 130,000 clones, around 77% seen once. The sequencing input was PBMCs. These TCRs come from a man aged 50 or older in good health and CMV-seronegative. Each CDR3 is given with its conserved first and last residue. A D gene is named only where the DNA matches it firmly. Not all rows give a size; the values are once, few, many and, for expanded clones, a class.

TRBJ2-3 - - TRBV6-4 TGTGCCAGCAGTGCTGGGGGACAAGATACGCAGTATTTT CASSAGGQDTQYF
TRBJ2-3 - TRBD2 TRBV18 TGTGCCAGCTCACCAACTAGCGGGATAGATACGCAGTATTTT CASSPTSGIDTQYF
TRBJ2-3 - - TRBV7-2 TGTGCCAGCAGCAGTCCGATTGACAGATTTAGCACAGATACGCAGTATTTT CASSSPIDRFSTDTQYF
TRBJ2-7 few - TRBV27 TGTGCCAGCAGTTTGGGACACTCGATGGGGGAGCAGTACTTC CASSLGHSMGEQYF
TRBJ2-1 once - TRBV20-1 TGCAGTGCTAGCCGGTCTGAGCAGTTCTTC CSASRSEQFF
TRBJ2-1 - - TRBV20-1 TGCAGACCGAAAGGGGGCAATGAGCAGTTCTTC CRPKGGNEQFF
TRBJ2-2 - - TRBV2 TGTGCCAGCACCCTCCTCCGGGGTCGTGACACCGGGGAGCTGTTTTTT CASTLLRGRDTGELFF
TRBJ2-4 - - TRBV28 TGTGCCAGCAGTTTGTATTATTTACAGTCCAAAAACATTCAGTACTTC CASSLYYLQSKNIQYF
TRBJ2-5 few TRBD2 TRBV5-1 TGCGCCAGACCGACTAGCGGGAGGCCAGAGACCCAGTACTTC CARPTSGRPETQYF
TRBJ2-7 - - TRBV14 TGTGCCAGCAGTCCAGGGTTCCCCTACGAGCAGTACTTC CASSPGFPYEQYF
TRBJ1-2 - - TRBV7-2 TGTGCCAGCAGCTATGCTATTCCCTATGGCTACACCTTC CASSYAIPYGYTF
TRBJ2-5 - TRBD1 TRBV7-8 TGTGCCAGCAGCTCGCTGTTGACAGGGGAAGAGACCCAGTACTTC CASSSLLTGEETQYF